This T cell receptor beta chain was recorded in a study of blood T cell repertoires in COVID-19. Germline V gene sequence: CDR1 MNHNY, CDR2 SVGAGI (reference sequence). V trimming: 5 bases; J trimming: 7 bases; junction bases outside the gene matches: 10. This CDR3 spans 15 amino acids. Original data processing: Amplifying reference gene primers gave estimates of nucleated cell counts. The method was immunoSEQ multiplex PCR; TCRdb's version includes in-frame clones alone and lacks a portion of them. The DNA gave D and trimming, while V, J and clone size come from that table. The data hold 270,000 or so clones, with around 89% observed a single time.

This TCR was recovered from a man aged 35-49 years with acute or convalescent COVID-19. Sample: peripheral blood. The chain joins TRBV6-6 to TRBJ1-4, with 7 bases lining up with TRBD1. CDR3 DNA: TGTGCCAGCAGTGGGGACAGTCAGGGAAGTGAAAAACTGTTTTTT. Translating gives CASSGDSQGSEKLFF.